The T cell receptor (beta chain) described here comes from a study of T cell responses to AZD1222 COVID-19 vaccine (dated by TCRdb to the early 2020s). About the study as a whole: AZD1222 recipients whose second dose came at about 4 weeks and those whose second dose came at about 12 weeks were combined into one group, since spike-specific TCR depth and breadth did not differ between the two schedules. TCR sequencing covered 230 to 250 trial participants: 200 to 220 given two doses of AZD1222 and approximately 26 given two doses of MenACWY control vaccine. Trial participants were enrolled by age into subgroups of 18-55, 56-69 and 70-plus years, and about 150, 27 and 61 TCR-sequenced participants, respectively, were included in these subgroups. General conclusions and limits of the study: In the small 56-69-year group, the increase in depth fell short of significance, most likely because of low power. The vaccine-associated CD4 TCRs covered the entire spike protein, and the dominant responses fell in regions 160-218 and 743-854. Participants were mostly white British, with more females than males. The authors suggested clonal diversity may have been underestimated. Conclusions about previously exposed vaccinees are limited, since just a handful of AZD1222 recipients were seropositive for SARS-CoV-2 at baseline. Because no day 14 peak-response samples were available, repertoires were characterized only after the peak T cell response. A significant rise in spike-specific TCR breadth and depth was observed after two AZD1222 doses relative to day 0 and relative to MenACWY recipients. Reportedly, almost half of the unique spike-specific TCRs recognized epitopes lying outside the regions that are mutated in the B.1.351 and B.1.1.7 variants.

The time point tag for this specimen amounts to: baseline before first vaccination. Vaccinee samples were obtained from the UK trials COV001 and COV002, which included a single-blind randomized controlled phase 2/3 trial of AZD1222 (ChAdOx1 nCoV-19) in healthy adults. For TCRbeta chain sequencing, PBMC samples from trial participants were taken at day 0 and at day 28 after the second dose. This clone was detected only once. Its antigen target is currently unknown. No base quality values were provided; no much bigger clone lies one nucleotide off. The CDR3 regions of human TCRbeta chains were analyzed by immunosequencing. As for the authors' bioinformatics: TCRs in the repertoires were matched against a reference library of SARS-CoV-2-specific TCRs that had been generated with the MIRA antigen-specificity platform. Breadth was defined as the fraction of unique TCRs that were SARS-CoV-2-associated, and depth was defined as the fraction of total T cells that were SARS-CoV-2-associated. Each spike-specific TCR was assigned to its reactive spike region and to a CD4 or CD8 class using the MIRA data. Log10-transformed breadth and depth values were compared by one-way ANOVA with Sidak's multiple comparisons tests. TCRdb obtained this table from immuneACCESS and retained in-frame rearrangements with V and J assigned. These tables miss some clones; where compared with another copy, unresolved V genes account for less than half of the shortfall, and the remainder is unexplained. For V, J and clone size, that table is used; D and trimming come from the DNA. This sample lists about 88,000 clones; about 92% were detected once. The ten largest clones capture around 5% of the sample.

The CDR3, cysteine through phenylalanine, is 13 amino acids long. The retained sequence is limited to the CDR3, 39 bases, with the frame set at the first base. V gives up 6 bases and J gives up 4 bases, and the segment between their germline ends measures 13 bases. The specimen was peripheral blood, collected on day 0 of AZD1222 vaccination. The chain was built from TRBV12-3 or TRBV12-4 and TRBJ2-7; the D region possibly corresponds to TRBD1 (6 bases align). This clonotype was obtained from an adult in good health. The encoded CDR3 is CASRQGGLYEQYF. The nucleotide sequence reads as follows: TGTGCCAGCAGACAGGGCGGCCTTTACGAGCAGTACTTC.